Below, one T cell receptor beta chain is given with its context. The antigen remains undetermined. Sequence at one end of the junction differs from germline and may be a read error. This specimen comes from a study of radiation and T cells in renal cell carcinoma. Turning to the study itself: Nephrectomy followed 15 Gy stereotactic body radiation by 4 weeks. Whole-study results and caveats: No pretreatment tumor biopsies were available for baseline clonotypes.

Germline V gene lookup returns CDR1 SSHAT and CDR2 FNYEAQ (reference sequence). This CDR3 is 15 amino acids long. Stated time point: blood 2 weeks post-SBRT. Indicated treatment: 15 Gy SBRT to primary tumor, nephrectomy 4 weeks later. After SBRT, blood was collected at 2 and 4 weeks, plus baseline. Profiling relied on immunoSEQ multiplex PCR, and the TCRdb table lists in-frame clones only, not all of them. The repertoire includes some 150,000 clones, 87% of them detected once, and approximately 12% sits in the top ten. The clonotype was recovered from a woman in her fifties or sixties with renal cell carcinoma. This material consisted of blood, taken from a patient whose treatment included radiotherapy and nephrectomy. This rearrangement joins TRBV7-7 to TRBJ2-5; TRBD2 matches at 7 bases. The CDR3: CASSLGLAAQETQYF. In DNA, the CDR3 is TGTGCTAGCAGCTTAGGCCTAGCGGCGCAAGAGACCCAGTACTTC. Based on the CDR3 plus reference TRBV7-7 and TRBJ2-5, the full variable domain is GAGVSQSPRYKVTKRGQDVTLRCDPISSHATLYWYQQALGQGPEFLTYFNYEAQPDKSGLPSDRFSAERPEGSISTLTIQRTEQRDSAMYRCASSLGLAAQETQYFGPGTRLLVL.